This TCR beta chain was recovered during a study of T cell responses to AZD1222 COVID-19 vaccine. The study, taken as a whole, reports: Spike-specific TCRs gained breadth and depth after people received two AZD1222 doses. None of the repertoires were sampled until the peak T cell response had passed.

CDR1 and CDR2 from the germline V gene are SGHTA and FQGNSA. The junction had 7 bases not matched to a gene; V was cut back by 3 bases and J by 3 bases. CDR3 length: 16 residues. The assay was immunoSEQ multiplex PCR, and TCRdb's table has in-frame clones only and misses some. The sample gives some 150,000 clones, 90% to 95% of which show up once; 1.5% to 2% is in the top ten. Notes on this clone: Its antigen is undetermined.

V gene TRBV7-2 combines with J gene TRBJ2-5; 10 bases align to TRBD1. Sequenced here: peripheral blood, sampled on day 0 of AZD1222 vaccination. This receptor was taken from an adult in good health. The CDR3 region has the DNA TGTGCCAGCAGCTTGGGAAGGGGGACAGGGGAAGAGACCCAGTACTTC. Protein: CASSLGRGTGEETQYF.